The 28 T cell receptor beta chains in this list originate from one sample, sequenced in a study of beta chain features in type 1 diabetes. All of the isolated RNA was reverse transcribed, so expressed TCRB transcripts were sequenced. TCRdb keeps only in-frame clones here, not all; method: immunoSEQ multiplex PCR. The sample carries 130,000 or so clones, 7% to 10% recorded once. What was sequenced was central memory CD4+ T cells from blood. Source of these receptors: a man aged 18 to 29 in good health.

This chain links TRBV4-2 with TRBJ2-2; 9 bases are a match to TRBD2. This CDR3 contains 15 residues. J lost 4 bases, V lost 4 bases, and 4 bases had no gene match. Germline V gene data show CDR1 as LGHNA and CDR2 as YNFKEQ. CDR3 in amino acids: CASSLAGDPTGELFF. The CDR3 bases are TGTGCCAGCAGCCTAGCGGGGGACCCCACCGGGGAGCTGTTTTTT.

The rearrangement links TRBV5-1 to TRBJ1-4; 10 bases fit TRBD1. CDR1 is SGHRS and CDR2 is YFSETQ in the germline V gene. Trimming at V came to 4 bases and at J to 7 bases, leaving 10 bases not matched to a gene. The CDR3 consists of 16 residues. Written as DNA, the CDR3 is TGCGCCAGCAGCCCATTATCCGGGACAGGGGCTGAAAAACTGTTTTTT. Amino acid sequence: CASSPLSGTGAEKLFF. Using reference TRBV5-1 and TRBJ1-4 for the parts outside the CDR3, the full variable domain is KAGVTQTPRYLIKTRGQQVTLSCSPISGHRSVSWYQQTPGQGLQFLFEYFSETQRNKGNFPGRFSGRQFSNSRSEMNVSTLELGDSALYLCASSPLSGTGAEKLFFGSGTQLSVL.

In its sample, this clone was seen a few times. The chain carries TRBV18 and TRBJ2-3; the D gene is possibly TRBD2 (6 bases). This CDR3 is built from 15 residues. Germline CDR1 reads KGHSH; CDR2 reads LQKENI. Trimming took off 2 bases at V and 4 bases at J, with 13 bases between the two ends. CDR3: CASSPVGGAADTQYF. In DNA form, the CDR3 reads TGTGCCAGCTCACCAGTGGGCGGGGCGGCAGATACGCAGTATTTT.

The CDR3 protein is CSVEADRAADTQYF. CDR3 coding DNA: TGCAGCGTTGAAGCAGACAGGGCTGCAGATACGCAGTATTTT. J is TRBJ2-3 and V is TRBV29-1; TRBD1 aligns across 7 bases. This CDR3 contains 14 residues. V lost 1 base to trimming and J lost 4 bases; unmatched junction nucleotides: 5. Germline CDR1 and CDR2: SQVTM and ANQGSEA.

This chain joins TRBV10-3 and TRBJ2-3; TRBD2 matches 8 bases. V trimming: 10 bases; J trimming: 1 base; junction bases outside the gene matches: 7. Germline V gives CDR1 ENHRY, CDR2 SYGVKD. The CDR3 runs 14 residues. As DNA, the CDR3 is TGTGCCACCGGTAGCGGGGTAGGCACAGATACGCAGTATTTT. Translation gives CATGSGVGTDTQYF.

The chain combines TRBV5-4 with TRBJ1-4, with D perhaps matching TRBD1 (5 bases). Germline V gene data show CDR1 as SGHNT and CDR2 as YYREEE (reference sequence). Between the trimmed V and J ends, which lost 4 bases and 0 bases, there was a span of 10 bases. There are 15 residues in the CDR3. The CDR3, as DNA: TGTGCCAGCAGCCACGACAGTTCAACTAATGAAAAACTGTTTTTT. This gives the protein CASSHDSSTNEKLFF.

This clone was seen a few times. For the CDR3, the DNA is TGCGCCAGCAGCTTTTCCAGCGGGGGGGGTCAAGAGACCCAGTACTTC. It codes for CASSFSSGGGQETQYF. The rearrangement uses TRBV5-1 and TRBJ2-5, with 10 bases identical to TRBD2. CDR1 and CDR2 from the germline V gene are SGHRS and YFSETQ. The CDR3 consists of 16 residues. J was trimmed by 2 bases and V by 2 bases; bases with no gene match: 6.

This clone has only a few counts. The chain has TRBV5-1 and TRBJ2-5; TRBD1 matches 9 bases. The CDR3 has 15 residues. Germline CDR1 reads SGHRS; CDR2 reads YFSETQ. V lost 7 bases to trimming and J lost 2 bases; unmatched junction nucleotides: 9. The CDR3 DNA follows: TGCGCCAGCGGCATAACAGGGGGCCGTCAAGAGACCCAGTACTTC. It encodes CASGITGGRQETQYF. Full variable domain (outside the CDR3, taken from reference TRBV5-1 and TRBJ2-5): KAGVTQTPRYLIKTRGQQVTLSCSPISGHRSVSWYQQTPGQGLQFLFEYFSETQRNKGNFPGRFSGRQFSNSRSEMNVSTLELGDSALYLCASGITGGRQETQYFGPGTRLLVL.

This chain links TRBV5-1 with TRBJ1-3; a weak D match, TRBD1 (5 bases). V was trimmed by 3 bases and J by 0 bases, leaving 10 bases between them. Germline V CDR1 and CDR2: SGHRS, YFSETQ. CDR3 length: 15 residues. DNA for the CDR3: TGCGCCAGCAGCTATGGACATAACTCTGGAAACACCATATATTTT. Its protein product is CASSYGHNSGNTIYF.

The rearrangement links TRBV21-1 to TRBJ2-7; no DNA check was done on the table's D call, TRBD1. TRBV21-1 is a pseudogene segment. This CDR3 spans 18 amino acids. CDR3 residues: CASSCRRRGQCDTYEQYF. The CDR3 DNA sequence: TGTGCCAGCAGCTGTCGAAGGCGGGGACAGTGTGACACCTACGAGCAGTACTTC.

This clone came up a few times. The chain couples TRBV30 to TRBJ1-4, with D tentatively TRBD1 (6 bases). The germline V gene has CDR1 GTSNPN and CDR2 SVGIG (reference sequence). The CDR3 has 15 amino acids. V lost 3 bases and J 8 bases, leaving 19 bases between the germline ends. The CDR3 nucleotides read TGTGCCTGGAGAGCCCCCCAACAGGGCTTGGAAAAACTGTTTTTT. Translation: CAWRAPQQGLEKLFF. The full variable domain, completed using reference TRBV30 and TRBJ1-4, is SQTIHQWPATLVQPVGSPLSLECTVEGTSNPNLYWYRQAAGRGLQLLFYSVGIGQISSEVPQNLSASRPQDRQFILSSKKLLLSDSGFYLCAWRAPQQGLEKLFFGSGTQLSVL.

To note about this clone: Other DNA sequences within the sample encode an identical CDR3. The chain uses TRBV18 and TRBJ2-7; tentatively, D is TRBD1 (5 bases). Germline values: CDR1 KGHSH, CDR2 LQKENI. The CDR3 is 13 residues long. V lost 2 bases and J 5 bases, leaving 10 bases between the germline ends. The CDR3 coding sequence is TGTGCCAGCTCACCAGGGCAGGGTGACGAGCAGTACTTC. Amino acid sequence: CASSPGQGDEQYF.

The V gene is TRBV7-8, the J gene TRBJ1-5; the D gene is possibly TRBD1 (6 bases). CDR3 length: 14 residues. From germline, CDR1 is SGHVS and CDR2 FQNEAQ. V shed 9 bases and J shed 3 bases, with 15 bases lying between them. The CDR3 is CASQGNRANQPQHF. The CDR3, as DNA: TGTGCCAGTCAGGGGAACAGGGCCAATCAGCCCCAGCATTTT.

This clone appeared many times. The sample has other DNA sequences that encode this CDR3 too. This chain connects TRBV7-2 to TRBJ2-7, with D possibly matching TRBD1 (6 bases). In germline, CDR1 is SGHTA, CDR2 FQGNSA. V lost 3 bases and J lost 0, with 9 bases in between. The CDR3 contains 14 residues. The CDR3 sequence: CASSFQGSSYEQYF. For the CDR3, the DNA is TGTGCCAGCAGCTTCCAGGGGAGCTCCTACGAGCAGTACTTC.

In its sample, this clone was seen a few times. V is TRBV6-6 and J is TRBJ2-3; D unresolved. Trimming left V 7 bases short and J 1 base short, with 9 bases between. The CDR3 sequence is 13 residues long. Germline-derived CDR1 and CDR2 are MNHNY and SVGAGI (reference sequence). The CDR3 bases are TGTGCCAGCACCGAGACTGGCACAGATACGCAGTATTTT. Translating it yields CASTETGTDTQYF.

V is TRBV28 and J is TRBJ2-5, with a possible D match to TRBD2 (5 bases). This CDR3 has 15 amino acids. Trimming pared 7 bases from V and 0 bases from J, leaving 15 bases between. CDR1 is MDHEN and CDR2 is SYDVKM in the germline V gene. The CDR3 bases are TGTGCCAGCACCCTCTCCGGCGGGTACCAAGAGACCCAGTACTTC. This codes for CASTLSGGYQETQYF.

This clone was seen many times. The chain employs TRBV29-1 and TRBJ2-1, with TRBD2 as a possible D gene (6 bases). The V gene's germline CDR1 is SQVTM and CDR2 ANQGSEA. V was pared by 5 bases and J by 10 bases, with 24 bases between. The CDR3 has 15 amino acids. CDR3 residues: CSVPRRGGASREQFF. CDR3 bases: TGCAGCGTTCCCAGGAGGGGCGGGGCCTCGCGGGAGCAGTTCTTC.

This clone occurred many times. The chain employs TRBV29-1 and TRBJ1-1, with D perhaps TRBD1 (6 bases). The germline V gene encodes CDR1 SQVTM and CDR2 ANQGSEA. The CDR3 runs to 11 residues. Deletions cut 2 bases from V and 10 bases from J, with 11 bases between. The CDR3, as DNA: TGCAGCGTTGAAAGGGGGGAGGGAGCTTTCTTT. Residues: CSVERGEGAFF.

This rearrangement joins TRBV5-6 to TRBJ2-7; possible D gene TRBD2, 6 bases. The CDR3 sequence is 14 residues long. CDR1 is SGHDT, CDR2 YYEEEE, per germline. V was pared by 0 bases and J by 6 bases, with 13 bases between. The CDR3 bases are TGTGCCAGCAGCTTGGTTGCGGGGAACACCGAGCAGTACTTC. It translates to CASSLVAGNTEQYF.

This chain joins TRBV5-1 and TRBJ2-6; 7 bases line up with TRBD2. This CDR3 is built from 17 residues. V was clipped by 0 bases and J by 0 bases; unmatched bases: 3. CDR1 SGHRS and CDR2 YFSETQ come from the germline V gene. The CDR3 loop is CASSLGGGSSGANVLTF. CDR3 in DNA: TGCGCCAGCAGCTTGGGGGGAGGGAGCTCTGGGGCCAACGTCCTGACTTTC.

There are a few counts of this clone. The rearrangement uses TRBV28 and TRBJ1-2; D not resolved. V shed 0 bases and J shed 7 bases, with 12 bases lying between them. CDR3 length equals 14 residues. Germline V gene data show CDR1 as MDHEN and CDR2 as SYDVKM. CDR3 nucleotides: TGTGCCAGCAGTTTATGGGCCTCCCCAGGTGGCTACACCTTC. Its protein product is CASSLWASPGGYTF.

The chain employs TRBV5-6 and TRBJ2-7; D gene ambiguous. The CDR3 extends over 13 amino acids. CDR1 is SGHDT and CDR2 is YYEEEE in the germline V gene. Trimming removed 5 bases from V and 2 bases from J, with 11 bases in between. The CDR3 loop is CASSPGPAYEQYF. The CDR3, as DNA: TGTGCCAGCAGTCCAGGCCCCGCCTACGAGCAGTACTTC.

This clone has more than one count but fewer than ten. V gene TRBV9 combines with J gene TRBJ2-5; a weak D match, TRBD2 (7 bases). Germline V gene sequence: CDR1 SGDLS, CDR2 YYNGEE. The CDR3 is 15 residues long. Trimming shortened V by 0 bases and J by 5 bases, and 14 bases separated the two germline ends. The CDR3 nucleotides read TGTGCCAGCAGCGTAGCGGGGGGCTTGGGGGAGACCCAGTACTTC. Amino acid sequence: CASSVAGGLGETQYF.

V and J are TRBV2 and TRBJ1-4; 12 bases align to TRBD1. Germline-derived CDR1 and CDR2 are SNHLY and FYNNEI. This CDR3 spans 16 amino acids. The trim removed 6 bases at V and 5 bases at J, leaving 7 bases unmatched. The chain's CDR3 is CASSTGTGGQNEKLFF. CDR3 nucleotides: TGTGCCAGCAGCACCGGGACAGGGGGCCAAAATGAAAAACTGTTTTTT.

This clone was observed a few times. This chain links TRBV30 with TRBJ1-1; TRBD1 agrees at 7 bases. CDR1 is GTSNPN and CDR2 is SVGIG in the germline V gene (reference sequence). The CDR3 covers 13 residues. Trimming removed 4 bases from V and 1 base from J; junction bases left unmatched: 3. As DNA, the CDR3 is TGTGCCTGGACTCGGGACAGGAACACTGAAGCTTTCTTT. It translates to CAWTRDRNTEAFF.

This clone was observed a few times. The chain combines TRBV19 with TRBJ2-3, with D hard to call. V lost 6 bases to trimming and J lost 5 bases, with 15 bases between them. CDR3 length: 14 residues. Germline V CDR1 and CDR2: LNHDA, SQIVND (reference sequence). In DNA, the CDR3 is TGTGCCAGTAGGCTCGCGGCTGCTGAAGATACGCAGTATTTT. It codes for CASRLAAAEDTQYF. Supplemented by reference TRBV19 and TRBJ2-3, the full variable domain reads DGGITQSPKYLFRKEGQNVTLSCEQNLNHDAMYWYRQDPGQGLRLIYYSQIVNDFQKGDIAEGYSVSREKKESFPLTVTSAQKNPTAFYLCASRLAAAEDTQYFGPGTRLTVL.

V is TRBV6-1 and J is TRBJ2-1, with 8 nucleotides matching TRBD1. The V and J ends lost 1 base and 4 bases, in that order; junction bases with no gene match: 9. In germline, CDR1 is MNHNS, CDR2 SASEGT. This CDR3 spans 17 amino acids. CDR3 in amino acids: CASSEGRGRGQYNEQFF. The CDR3 bases are TGTGCCAGCAGTGAAGGTAGAGGCAGGGGGCAATACAATGAGCAGTTCTTC.

The chain is built from TRBV6-8 and TRBJ1-5; perhaps TRBD1 as D (5 bases). The CDR3 has 13 residues. V gave up 6 bases and J gave up 3 bases, with 9 bases separating them. Germline V CDR1 and CDR2: MNHGY, SAAAGT. The CDR3: CASRTAINQPQHF. Here the CDR3 DNA reads TGTGCCAGCAGGACAGCGATCAATCAGCCCCAGCATTTT.